This T cell receptor (beta chain) comes out of a study of blood T cell repertoires in COVID-19 (dated by TCRdb to about 2020). About the full investigation: Collaborator samples came from the United States, Italy and Spain and covered acute and convalescent phases of COVID-19. The material from the prospective study consisted of cDNA or gDNA derived from T cells, B-cell-depleted T cells, or PBMCs. Deeply sampled blood TCRbeta repertoires from subjects exposed to, actively infected with, or recovered from COVID-19 were included in the dataset. The repertoires were released in a freely available public database intended as a resource for research on the immune response to SARS-CoV-2. The samples were drawn from the first 160 participants of the ongoing ImmuneRACE study and from over a thousand subjects provided by 6 global collaborators. Nearly every sample came with metadata listing a de-identified subject ID, COVID-19 status, age in years and sex. Where available, HLA class I and class II types were obtained from metadata supplied by the sample provider rather than from assay-based typing. Points the paper makes about the study in general: The quantity of clinical and demographic metadata differed by source and by participant and was supplied without curation.

According to the germline V gene, CDR1 reads SGHTA and CDR2 reads FQGNSA. Inclusive of the bounding cysteine and phenylalanine, the CDR3 is 14 residues long. The kept DNA is CDR3 alone, 42 bases in frame from the first base. V was cut back by 1 base and J by 0 bases, leaving a gap of 4 bases between them. TCRbeta CDR3 regions were amplified from genomic DNA using the immunoSEQ Assay, a bias-controlled multiplex PCR. Concerning the study's data processing: The number of nucleated cells in each sample was estimated by amplification of reference gene primers within the assay. Sequence reads were collapsed and filtered to measure the absolute abundance of every unique TCRbeta CDR3 rearrangement. For each sample, productive Simpson clonality was calculated as the square root of Simpson's diversity index across productive rearrangements. TCRdb limited this immuneACCESS table to in-frame rearrangements with V and J called. A share of clones is missing; checked studies link under half to unresolved V genes, and the rest is unexplained. Clonal size and the V and J genes are those of that table, whereas D and trimming came from the DNA. This sample is represented by around 100,000 clones; about nine tenths of them were singletons. The ten top clones hold approximately 4.2% of the sample.

Points on this clone: Its antigen is unknown. Base qualities were left out, and no much larger clone turns up one base away.

Collaborating institutions collected whole blood in K2EDTA tubes following their own protocols. For TCRbeta analysis, collaborators shipped samples as frozen whole blood, isolated PBMCs, or DNA extracted from either of those sample types. Sequencing used peripheral blood. This clonotype was sampled from a woman in her fifties or sixties with acute or convalescent COVID-19. Rearrangement joined TRBV7-2 to TRBJ1-3; no confident D gene assignment can be made. The CDR3 here reads CASSLGSSGNTIYF. The DNA reads TGTGCCAGCAGCTTAGGTAGCTCTGGAAACACCATATATTTT.